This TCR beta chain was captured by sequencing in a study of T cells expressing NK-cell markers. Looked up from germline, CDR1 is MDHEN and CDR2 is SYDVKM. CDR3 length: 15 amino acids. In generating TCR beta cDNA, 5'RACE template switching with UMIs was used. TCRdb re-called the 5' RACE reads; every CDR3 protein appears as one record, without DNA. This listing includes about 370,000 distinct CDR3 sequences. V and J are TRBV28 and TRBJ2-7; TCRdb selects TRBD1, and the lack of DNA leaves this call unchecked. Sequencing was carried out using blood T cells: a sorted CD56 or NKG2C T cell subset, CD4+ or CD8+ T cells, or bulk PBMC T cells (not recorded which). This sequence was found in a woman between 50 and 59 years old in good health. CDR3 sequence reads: CASRAITSFPGEQYF.